This T cell receptor beta chain was recorded in a study of OX40 agonist ivuxolimab in advanced cancers. The overall study: With a range of about 20 to 79, age averaged approximately 55 years, and about 83% were male.

Broader study findings: Still undetermined is the antigen specificity of the expanded peripheral T cells.

Concerning this clone: What it binds is unknown.

Assay used: immunoSEQ multiplex PCR; TCRdb lists only in-frame clones, some missing. The data show approximately 94,000 clones, approximately 90% seen once. With 5 bases clipped from V and 0 bases from J, the junction kept 6 bases outside the gene matches. The CDR3 contains 15 residues. CDR1 and CDR2 (germline): MNHNY, SVGAGI (reference sequence). This sequence joins TRBV6-6 and TRBJ2-7; 8 nucleotides match TRBD1. This receptor was identified in an adult with an advanced solid tumor such as melanoma, head and neck, liver or kidney cancer. The material sequenced was CD4+ or CD8+ T cells sorted from blood, taken in a trial of the OX40 agonist ivuxolimab. CDR3 protein: CASSPRQGSSYEQYF. The CDR3 nucleotides read TGTGCCAGCAGTCCGCGACAGGGGAGCTCCTACGAGCAGTACTTC.